This entry describes one T cell receptor (beta chain). The PCR had 60 Vbeta and 13 Jbeta primers. Some clones are missing from TCRdb's copy, which holds only in-frame ones; the method was immunoSEQ multiplex PCR. Of over 150,000 clones listed, roughly 85% are singletons. The data are from a study of cytomegalovirus exposure and HLA in healthy donors. Healthy individuals who donated bone marrow served as the donors. This CDR3 has 15 amino acids. V shed 0 bases and J shed 7 bases, with 13 bases lying between them. Germline V gene data show CDR1 as MGHRA and CDR2 as YSYEKL. The TCR was taken from a woman aged 30 to 39 in good health and CMV-seronegative. The sample taken for sequencing was PBMCs. This sequence joins TRBV4-1 and TRBJ1-5; no reliable D call. CDR3 nucleotide sequence: TGCGCCAGCAGCCAAGATCCCGGGGAGGGACAGCCCCAGCATTTT. The encoded protein is CASSQDPGEGQPQHF.